Following are 32 T cell receptor beta chains from one sample sequenced in a study of cytomegalovirus exposure and HLA in healthy donors. It was with 60 Vbeta and 13 Jbeta primers that the PCR ran. Clones were sequenced by immunoSEQ multiplex PCR, and TCRdb holds only the in-frame ones, with some missing. This table holds just over 150,000 clones. Sequenced input: PBMCs. The receptors were sampled from a woman in her sixties in good health and CMV-seronegative.

V and J are TRBV7-9 and TRBJ1-6; tentative D call: TRBD1 (5 bases). There are 14 residues in the CDR3. Germline V CDR1 and CDR2: SEHNR, FQNEAQ (reference sequence). Trimming pared 8 bases from V and 4 bases from J, leaving 12 bases between. The CDR3 sequence: CASSVTGYNSPLHF. DNA of the CDR3: TGTGCCAGCTCGGTTACAGGATATAATTCACCCCTCCACTTT. The whole variable domain, filled in from reference TRBV7-9 and TRBJ1-6, reads DTGVSQNPRHKITKRGQNVTFRCDPISEHNRLYWYRQTLGQGPEFLTYFQNEAQLEKSRLLSDRFSAERPKGSFSTLEIQRTEQGDSAMYLCASSVTGYNSPLHFGNGTRLTVT.

V gene TRBV11-2 combines with J gene TRBJ1-4, with TRBD1 matching over 9 bases. The CDR3 loop spans 13 amino acids. The V gene end was trimmed by 3 bases and the J gene end by 11 bases; junction bases not matched to a gene: 4. CDR1 and CDR2 from the germline V gene are SGHAT and FQNNGV. This CDR3 reads CASSFGTGSKLFF. The CDR3 nucleotides are TGTGCCAGCAGCTTTGGGACAGGGAGCAAACTGTTTTTT.

This rearrangement joins TRBV7-2 to TRBJ1-5; D is unclear. Trimming stripped 4 bases from V and 3 bases from J, with 10 bases between. This CDR3 is 14 amino acids long. The germline V gene has CDR1 SGHTA and CDR2 FQGNSA. CDR3 DNA: TGTGCCAGCAGCTCGGGTAGGAACAATCAGCCCCAGCATTTT. It encodes CASSSGRNNQPQHF. Full variable domain (outside the CDR3, taken from reference TRBV7-2 and TRBJ1-5): GAGVSQSPSNKVTEKGKDVELRCDPISGHTALYWYRQSLGQGLEFLIYFQGNSAPDKSGLPSDRFSAERTGGSVSTLTIQRTQQEDSAVYLCASSSGRNNQPQHFGDGTRLSIL.

The chain is built from TRBV7-6 and TRBJ2-3, with D tentatively TRBD2 (5 bases). The V and J ends lost 3 bases and 9 bases respectively, with 13 bases between them. Germline CDR1 reads SGHVS; CDR2 reads FNYEAQ. The CDR3 runs 13 residues. CDR3 sequence reads: CASSLGRSGTQYF. In nucleotides, the CDR3 is TGTGCCAGCAGCTTGGGGAGAAGCGGCACGCAGTATTTT.

The chain couples TRBV10-3 to TRBJ2-5; 8 bases agree with TRBD2. In germline, CDR1 is ENHRY, CDR2 SYGVKD. This CDR3 is 18 amino acids long. The junction had 14 bases not matched to a gene; V was cut back by 4 bases and J by 1 base. The chain's CDR3 is CAISVSSLSGIGQETQYF. The CDR3 DNA reads as TGTGCCATCAGTGTGTCTTCCCTTAGCGGGATAGGCCAAGAGACCCAGTACTTC.

The chain carries TRBV10-1 and TRBJ2-1, with a possible D match to TRBD1 (6 bases). The ends were cut back, 3 bases at V and 0 bases at J, with 12 bases in the middle. Germline V gene sequence: CDR1 WNHNN, CDR2 SYGVQD (reference sequence). The CDR3 totals 16 residues. The CDR3 nucleotides are TGCGCCAGCAGTGATGCGGACAGCCGCTCCTACAATGAGCAGTTCTTC. The encoded protein is CASSDADSRSYNEQFF.

The CDR3 coding sequence is TGTGCCAGCAGCTTAGACCTAGCGGGAGGGCCAAGCGAGCAGTACTTC. Its translation is CASSLDLAGGPSEQYF. This chain joins TRBV7-6 and TRBJ2-7; TRBD2 agrees at 12 bases. V lost 1 base to trimming and J lost 6 bases; unmatched junction nucleotides: 7. The CDR3 is 16 residues long. The germline gives CDR1 SGHVS, CDR2 FNYEAQ.

The chain links TRBV10-2 to TRBJ1-6, with 8 positions matching TRBD1. In germline, CDR1 is WSHSY, CDR2 SAAADI. This CDR3 has 14 residues. V lost 6 bases to trimming and J lost 7 bases; unmatched junction nucleotides: 5. CDR3 DNA: TGCGCCAGCAGAAGGGGACAGGAGAATTCACCCCTCCACTTT. Amino acids: CASRRGQENSPLHF.

This rearrangement joins TRBV5-1 to TRBJ2-5; weak D call: TRBD2 (5 bases). The length of the CDR3 is 15 residues. V gave up 1 base and J gave up 1 base, with 11 bases separating them. Per germline, CDR1 SGHRS and CDR2 YFSETQ. The CDR3 reads CASSLQASPQETQYF. The CDR3 nucleotides are TGCGCCAGCAGCTTGCAGGCTAGCCCCCAAGAGACCCAGTACTTC. Full variable domain (remainder filled in from reference TRBV5-1 and TRBJ2-5): KAGVTQTPRYLIKTRGQQVTLSCSPISGHRSVSWYQQTPGQGLQFLFEYFSETQRNKGNFPGRFSGRQFSNSRSEMNVSTLELGDSALYLCASSLQASPQETQYFGPGTRLLVL.

The chain has TRBV7-6 and TRBJ2-5, with TRBD2 matching over 12 bases. CDR3 length equals 17 residues. CDR1 is SGHVS and CDR2 is FNYEAQ in the germline V gene. J lost 5 bases, V lost 1 base, and 8 bases had no gene match. Here the CDR3 reads CASSLGGGTSGLETQYF. CDR3 DNA sequence: TGTGCCAGCAGCTTAGGGGGAGGGACTAGCGGGTTGGAGACCCAGTACTTC.

The V gene is TRBV2, the J gene TRBJ2-1, with D possibly matching TRBD2 (6 bases). V was clipped by 2 bases and J by 7 bases, with 15 bases between them. CDR1 SNHLY and CDR2 FYNNEI come from the germline V gene. This CDR3 region has 15 residues. CDR3 in amino acids: CASSERRSGGNEQFF. The CDR3 coding sequence is TGTGCCAGCAGTGAAAGGCGTTCTGGGGGGAATGAGCAGTTCTTC.

The chain carries TRBV5-4 and TRBJ1-2; D is unresolved. This CDR3 is built from 13 residues. Per the germline V gene, CDR1 is SGHNT and CDR2 is YYREEE (reference sequence). Trimming took 0 bases from V and 4 from J, leaving 7 bases between them. Here the CDR3 reads CASSLDSFYGYTF. CDR3 nucleotide sequence: TGTGCCAGCAGCTTGGACAGCTTCTATGGCTACACCTTC.

This sequence joins TRBV4-1 and TRBJ2-7; 8 nucleotides agree with TRBD2. The CDR3 spans 16 residues. Germline V gene lookup returns CDR1 MGHRA and CDR2 YSYEKL. V dropped 0 bases and J dropped 6; count of bases not matched to a gene: 10. CDR3 in DNA: TGCGCCAGCAGCCAAGATATGGCGGGAGGTTTGAGCGAGCAGTACTTC. Amino acid sequence: CASSQDMAGGLSEQYF.

This clone is identified as medium-sized (0.01 to 0.1%) from frequency. Other nucleotide sequences in the sample specify the same CDR3. This chain joins TRBV2 and TRBJ1-1; D uncertain. Germline V gene sequence: CDR1 SNHLY, CDR2 FYNNEI. This CDR3 contains 15 residues. Trimming removed 8 bases from V and 2 bases from J, with 18 bases in between. The CDR3 nucleotides are TGTGCCAGCGACGGGAAGTGGGAATTAAACACTGAAGCTTTCTTT. Its translation: CASDGKWELNTEAFF.

The V call is TRBV7-2, the J call TRBJ2-3; D gene uncertain. This CDR3 has 14 amino acids. Germline values: CDR1 SGHTA, CDR2 FQGNSA. Trimming shortened V by 1 base and J by 4 bases, and 9 bases separated the two germline ends. The CDR3 spells CASSLEWSSDTQYF. CDR3 in DNA: TGTGCCAGCAGCTTAGAGTGGAGTTCAGATACGCAGTATTTT.

The chain combines TRBV2 with TRBJ1-2; 7 nucleotides agree with TRBD1. The CDR3 extends over 14 amino acids. CDR1 and CDR2 (germline): SNHLY, FYNNEI. V shed 4 bases, J shed 3 bases, and the junction held 5 bases outside the gene matches. The CDR3, as DNA: TGTGCCAGCAGTGTTACAGGGGAATACTATGGCTACACCTTC. This encodes CASSVTGEYYGYTF.

Comment on this clone: The same CDR3 can be traced to other DNA sequences in this sample. The chain's CDR3 is CASSLGQGAGEQYF. CDR3 DNA: TGTGCCAGCAGCTTAGGGCAGGGGGCAGGCGAGCAGTACTTC. This chain links TRBV7-2 with TRBJ2-7; 8 positions match TRBD1. Germline V gives CDR1 SGHTA, CDR2 FQGNSA. V lost 1 base and J lost 6; bases outside the gene matches: 5. This CDR3 has 14 residues.

The chain combines TRBV6-1 with TRBJ2-2, with 7 bases fitting TRBD2. Germline V gene lookup returns CDR1 MNHNS and CDR2 SASEGT. Trimming removed 4 bases from V and 4 bases from J; junction bases left unmatched: 9. There are 16 residues in the CDR3. CDR3 DNA sequence: TGTGCCAGCAGTGGGACTAGTTTTGTCGGCACCGGGGAGCTGTTTTTT. Its translation: CASSGTSFVGTGELFF.

The chain joins TRBV11-2 to TRBJ2-7, with D perhaps TRBD2 (6 bases). In germline, CDR1 is SGHAT, CDR2 FQNNGV. The CDR3 totals 12 residues. Trimming cost V 0 bases and J 6 bases, with 6 bases left between them. The CDR3 sequence: CASSLEGGEQYF. The DNA for the CDR3 is TGTGCCAGCAGCTTAGAGGGAGGCGAGCAGTACTTC. Full variable domain (missing parts from reference TRBV11-2 and TRBJ2-7): EAGVAQSPRYKIIEKRQSVAFWCNPISGHATLYWYQQILGQGPKLLIQFQNNGVVDDSQLPKDRFSAERLKGVDSTLKIQPAKLEDSAVYLCASSLEGGEQYFGPGTRLTVT.

The CDR3 protein is CASRTTGAYGYTF. The CDR3 nucleotides read TGTGCCAGCAGGACGACAGGGGCCTATGGCTACACCTTC. The chain carries TRBV27 and TRBJ1-2; 8 nucleotides agree with TRBD1. CDR1 and CDR2 (germline): MNHEY, SMNVEV (reference sequence). The V and J ends lost 6 bases and 4 bases, in that order; junction bases with no gene match: 4. The CDR3 is made up of 13 amino acids.

As for this clone: The sample contains more than one DNA sequence encoding this CDR3. The genes are TRBV9 and TRBJ2-1; D remains ambiguous. Per germline, CDR1 SGDLS and CDR2 YYNGEE. CDR3 size: 11 residues. V was shortened by 5 bases and J by 8 bases, with 8 bases between the two germline ends. Here the CDR3 reads CASSSEDEQFF. The DNA of the CDR3 is TGTGCCAGCAGTTCCGAGGATGAGCAGTTCTTC.

This chain connects TRBV5-6 to TRBJ1-4; 9 bases are a match to TRBD1. CDR3 size: 16 residues. Trimming took 4 bases from V and 5 from J; bases not matched to a gene: 9. The germline V gene encodes CDR1 SGHDT and CDR2 YYEEEE. The CDR3 DNA reads as TGTGCCAGCAGCGAGGGACAGGGCTTTAGGAATGAAAAACTGTTTTTT. It codes for CASSEGQGFRNEKLFF.

The chain carries TRBV5-6 and TRBJ2-5, with 7 bases that match TRBD1. V lost 0 bases to trimming and J lost 4 bases; unmatched junction nucleotides: 9. CDR3 length: 16 residues. Germline CDR1 and CDR2: SGHDT and YYEEEE. In nucleotides, the CDR3 is TGTGCCAGCAGCTTGGCGCCGGCAGGGGGAAGAGAGACCCAGTACTTC. This gives the protein CASSLAPAGGRETQYF.

This chain links TRBV10-2 with TRBJ1-4; possible D gene TRBD1, 5 bases. The CDR3 runs to 14 residues. CDR1 and CDR2 from the germline V gene are WSHSY and SAAADI. Between the trimmed V and J ends, which lost 10 bases and 8 bases, there was a span of 20 bases. The CDR3 region has the DNA TGCGCCACCACAACAGGCCGACAAACGGAAAAACTGTTTTTT. Amino acids: CATTTGRQTEKLFF.

The chain employs TRBV2 and TRBJ1-1; possibly TRBD1 for D (5 bases). CDR1 SNHLY and CDR2 FYNNEI come from the germline V gene. The CDR3 length is 13 residues. Trimming removed 1 base from V and 5 bases from J, with 8 bases in between. The DNA for the CDR3 is TGTGCCAGCAGTGAAGAGGGGACTACTGAAGCTTTCTTT. Translated: CASSEEGTTEAFF.

This rearrangement joins TRBV10-1 to TRBJ2-1; 8 bases are a match to TRBD1. Trimming at V came to 6 bases and at J to 3 bases, leaving 16 bases not matched to a gene. The CDR3 runs to 18 residues. In germline, CDR1 is WNHNN, CDR2 SYGVQD (reference sequence). CDR3 region: CASSRRDLGQGFYNEQFF. CDR3 nucleotides: TGCGCCAGCAGCAGGAGGGACCTTGGACAGGGTTTCTACAATGAGCAGTTCTTC.

J is TRBJ2-5 and V is TRBV6-6, with D perhaps matching TRBD2 (6 bases). The CDR3 sequence is 16 residues long. Trimming took 5 bases from V and 2 from J, leaving 18 bases between them. Germline lookup yields CDR1 MNHNY and CDR2 SVGAGI (reference sequence). In DNA form, the CDR3 reads TGTGCCAGCAGTCGACTGTACGGGAGTCAGCAAGAGACCCAGTACTTC. Amino acids: CASSRLYGSQQETQYF.

The chain employs TRBV9 and TRBJ2-2; tentative D call: TRBD2 (5 bases). V lost 0 bases and J 7 bases, leaving 13 bases between the germline ends. The CDR3 consists of 15 residues. Germline V gives CDR1 SGDLS, CDR2 YYNGEE. The CDR3 coding sequence is TGTGCCAGCAGCGTAGCCGTACTAGGCGTCGGGGAGCTGTTTTTT. This gives the protein CASSVAVLGVGELFF.

The chain carries TRBV6-5 and TRBJ1-2, with 8 bases aligning to TRBD1. The length of the CDR3 is 13 residues. Germline CDR1 is MNHEY and CDR2 is SVGAGI. The V segment lost 9 bases and the J segment 5 bases; nucleotides outside the gene matches: 8. The CDR3 sequence: CASRMDREYGYTF. DNA of the CDR3: TGTGCCAGTCGTATGGACAGGGAGTATGGCTACACCTTC.

The chain couples TRBV5-1 to TRBJ2-6; 16 bases align to TRBD2. CDR1 and CDR2 (germline): SGHRS, YFSETQ. Trimming at V came to 4 bases and at J to 0 bases, leaving 10 bases not matched to a gene. The CDR3 consists of 21 residues. The CDR3 sequence: CASSRGLAGGLFASGANVLTF. The CDR3 nucleotides are TGCGCCAGCAGCAGGGGACTAGCGGGAGGGCTCTTTGCCTCTGGGGCCAACGTCCTGACTTTC.

The chain links TRBV7-9 to TRBJ2-7; TRBD1 aligns across 10 bases. The CDR3 contains 14 residues. V trimming: 5 bases; J trimming: 4 bases; junction bases outside the gene matches: 5. Germline CDR1 SEHNR, CDR2 FQNEAQ (reference sequence). Written as DNA, the CDR3 is TGTGCCAGCAGCGTGGGACAGGGGACATACGAGCAGTACTTC. Translating it yields CASSVGQGTYEQYF.

The V and J genes are TRBV5-1 and TRBJ1-2; tentative D call: TRBD1 (6 bases). This CDR3 has 13 amino acids. V gave up 4 bases and J gave up 9 bases, with 16 bases separating them. Germline V gene lookup returns CDR1 SGHRS and CDR2 YFSETQ. The CDR3 is CASSPARGGSYTF. The CDR3 coding sequence is TGCGCCAGCAGCCCGGCCAGGGGAGGGAGCTACACCTTC. The full variable domain, with the rest looked up from reference TRBV5-1 and TRBJ1-2, is KAGVTQTPRYLIKTRGQQVTLSCSPISGHRSVSWYQQTPGQGLQFLFEYFSETQRNKGNFPGRFSGRQFSNSRSEMNVSTLELGDSALYLCASSPARGGSYTFGSGTRLTVV.